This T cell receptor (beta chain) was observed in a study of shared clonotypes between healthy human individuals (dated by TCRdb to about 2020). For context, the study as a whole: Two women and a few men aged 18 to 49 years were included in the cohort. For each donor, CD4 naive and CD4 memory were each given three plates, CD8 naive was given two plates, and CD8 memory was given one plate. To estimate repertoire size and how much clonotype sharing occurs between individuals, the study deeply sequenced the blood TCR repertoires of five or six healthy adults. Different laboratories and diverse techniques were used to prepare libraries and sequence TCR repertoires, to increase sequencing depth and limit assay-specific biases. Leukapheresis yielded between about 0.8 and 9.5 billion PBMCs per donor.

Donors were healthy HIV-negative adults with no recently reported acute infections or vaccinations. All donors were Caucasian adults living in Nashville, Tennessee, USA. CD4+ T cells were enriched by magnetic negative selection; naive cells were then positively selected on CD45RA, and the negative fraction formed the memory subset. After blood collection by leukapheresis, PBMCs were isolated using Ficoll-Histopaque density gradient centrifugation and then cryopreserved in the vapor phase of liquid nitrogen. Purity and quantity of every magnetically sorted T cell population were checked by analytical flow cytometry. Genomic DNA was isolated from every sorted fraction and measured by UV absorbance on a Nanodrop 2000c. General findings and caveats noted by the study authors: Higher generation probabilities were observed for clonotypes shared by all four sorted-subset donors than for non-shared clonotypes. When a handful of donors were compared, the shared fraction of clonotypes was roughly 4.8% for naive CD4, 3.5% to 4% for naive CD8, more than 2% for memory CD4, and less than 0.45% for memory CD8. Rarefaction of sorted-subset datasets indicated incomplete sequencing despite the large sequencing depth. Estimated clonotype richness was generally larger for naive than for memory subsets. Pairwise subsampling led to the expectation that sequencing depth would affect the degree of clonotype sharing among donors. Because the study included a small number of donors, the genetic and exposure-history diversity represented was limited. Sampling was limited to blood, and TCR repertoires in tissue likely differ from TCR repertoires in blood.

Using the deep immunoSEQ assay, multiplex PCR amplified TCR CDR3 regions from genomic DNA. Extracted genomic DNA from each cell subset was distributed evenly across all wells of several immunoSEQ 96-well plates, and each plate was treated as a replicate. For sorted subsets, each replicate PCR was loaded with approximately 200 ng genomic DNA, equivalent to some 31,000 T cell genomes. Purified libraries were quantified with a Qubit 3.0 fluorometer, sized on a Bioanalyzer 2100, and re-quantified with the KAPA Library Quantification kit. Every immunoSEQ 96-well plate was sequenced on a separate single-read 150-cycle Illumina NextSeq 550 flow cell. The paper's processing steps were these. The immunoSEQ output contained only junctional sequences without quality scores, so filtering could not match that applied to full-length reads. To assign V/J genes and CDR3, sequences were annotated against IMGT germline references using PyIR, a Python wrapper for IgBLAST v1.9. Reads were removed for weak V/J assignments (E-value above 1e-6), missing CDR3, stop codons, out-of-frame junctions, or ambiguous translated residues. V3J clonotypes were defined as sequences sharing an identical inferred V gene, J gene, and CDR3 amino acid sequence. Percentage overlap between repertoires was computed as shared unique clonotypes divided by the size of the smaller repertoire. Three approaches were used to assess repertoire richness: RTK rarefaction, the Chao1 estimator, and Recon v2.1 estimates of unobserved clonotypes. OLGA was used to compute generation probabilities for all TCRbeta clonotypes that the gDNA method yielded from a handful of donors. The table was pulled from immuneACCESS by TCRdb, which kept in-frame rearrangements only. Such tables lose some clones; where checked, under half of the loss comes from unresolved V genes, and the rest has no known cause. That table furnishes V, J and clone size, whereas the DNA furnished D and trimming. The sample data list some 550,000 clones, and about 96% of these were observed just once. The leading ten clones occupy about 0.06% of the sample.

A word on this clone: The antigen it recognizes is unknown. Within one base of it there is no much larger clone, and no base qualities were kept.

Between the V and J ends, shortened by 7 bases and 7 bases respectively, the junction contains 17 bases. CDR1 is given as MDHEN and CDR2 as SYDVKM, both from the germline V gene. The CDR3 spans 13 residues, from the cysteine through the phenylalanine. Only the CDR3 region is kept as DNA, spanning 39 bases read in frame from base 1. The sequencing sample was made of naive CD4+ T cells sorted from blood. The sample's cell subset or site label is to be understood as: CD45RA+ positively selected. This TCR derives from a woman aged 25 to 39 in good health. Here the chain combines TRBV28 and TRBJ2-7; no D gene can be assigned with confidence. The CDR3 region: CASILSGKEEQYF. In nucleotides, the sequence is TGTGCCAGCATCCTAAGTGGAAAAGAGGAGCAGTACTTC.